Listed below are T cell receptor beta chains from one sample, sequenced in a study of T cells in localized non-small cell lung cancer. The repertoire was sequenced with immunoSEQ multiplex PCR; TCRdb's copy has only in-frame clones and lacks some. The sample has 25,000 or so clones; around nine tenths are singletons. This sample comprised peripheral blood, obtained before any cancer treatment. Receptors originate from a female donor at least 60 years old with stage I lung adenocarcinoma. The CDR3 runs from the conserved cysteine through the conserved F or W. D genes are given only for firm matches. Size tells how often a clone was seen (once, few, many) or the class of an expanded clone, and some rows leave it out.

TRBJ2-5 . TRBD1 TRBV30 TGTGCCTGGAGTAAAGCGACAGGGGGTACGGAGACCCAGTACTTC CAWSKATGGTETQYF
TRBJ1-1 . TRBD1 TRBV5-1 TGCGCCAGCAGCTTGGGAATAACGACAGGGGGGTTTTCTGAAGCTTTCTTT CASSLGITTGGFSEAFF
TRBJ1-3 . . TRBV28 TGTGCCAGCAGGGGAGGGGGGTCTGGAAACACCATATATTTT CASRGGGSGNTIYF
TRBJ2-7 . . TRBV29-1 TGCAGCGTTGTAGGGGGGAGAAGCTCCTACGAGCAGTACTTC CSVVGGRSSYEQYF
TRBJ1-1 . . TRBV5-4 TGTGCCAGCAGTATGAATGGGGGGGTGAACACTGAAGCTTTCTTT CASSMNGGVNTEAFF
TRBJ1-4 few . TRBV11-2 TGTGCCAGCAGCTTGGATGCCGCCTTGGAAAAACTGTTTTTT CASSLDAALEKLFF
TRBJ2-1 . . TRBV20-1 TGCAGTGCTAATTTCAATGAGCAGTTCTTC CSANFNEQFF
TRBJ2-1 . . TRBV2 TGTGCCGGGCTCGACTTGAGCTCCTACAATGAGCAGTTCTTC CAGLDLSSYNEQFF
TRBJ1-6 once . TRBV2 TGTGCCAGCAGTGAAAGGGCCAGCCCGACCTCCTATAATTCACCCCTCCACTTT CASSERASPTSYNSPLHF
TRBJ2-7 once TRBD2 TRBV11-2 TGTGCCAGCAGCCCAAGACTAGCGGGGCTCACCTACGAGCAGTACTTC CASSPRLAGLTYEQYF
TRBJ2-7 . . TRBV6-1 TGTGCCAGCAGCAGGACCTGGGAGGCCTACGAGCAGTACTTC CASSRTWEAYEQYF
TRBJ1-2 . TRBD1 TRBV30 TGTGCCTGGAGTGTAAAAGGGGGCAACTATGGCTACACCTTC CAWSVKGGNYGYTF
TRBJ2-5 . . TRBV5-1 TGCGCCAGCAGCTTGACAGGAGAAGAGACCCAGTACTTC CASSLTGEETQYF
TRBJ2-2 . . TRBV29-1 TGCAGCGCCCTTGAGGGGGCGAACACCGGGGAGCTGTTTTTT CSALEGANTGELFF
TRBJ2-1 . TRBD1 TRBV4-1 TGCGCCAGCAGCCAAGATTCAGCGACAGGGGGTCGAAATGAGCAGTTCTTC CASSQDSATGGRNEQFF
TRBJ2-7 few TRBD1 TRBV18 TGTGCCAGCTCATCGAAACAGGGGACGTACGAGCAGTACTTC CASSSKQGTYEQYF
TRBJ1-5 . . TRBV11-2 TGTGCCAGCAGCCGGAGTAGCAATCAGCCCCAGCATTTT CASSRSSNQPQHF
TRBJ1-2 . TRBD1 TRBV27 TGTGCCAGCAGCTCGGGACAGGGGATTAACTATGGCTACACCTTC CASSSGQGINYGYTF
TRBJ1-2 . TRBD1 TRBV28 TGTGCCAGCAGTTTAATCGGGACAGGGGGAGACTATGGCTACACCTTC CASSLIGTGGDYGYTF
TRBJ1-5 few . TRBV7-8 TGTGCCAGCAGCCCCATAGGCAATCAGCCCCAGCATTTT CASSPIGNQPQHF
TRBJ2-7 . . TRBV5-6 TGTGCCAGCAACTGGGGACCGTTGACCTACGAGCAGTACTTC CASNWGPLTYEQYF
TRBJ2-4 . . TRBV14 TGTGCCAGCAGCCAAACATTCGGGCTAGCCAAAAACATTCAGTACTTC CASSQTFGLAKNIQYF
TRBJ1-2 few TRBD1 TRBV5-1 TGCGCCAGCAAAGCAGGGGGCGGCGGCTATGGCTACACCTTC CASKAGGGGYGYTF
TRBJ2-2 . . TRBV9 TGTGCCAGCAGCTCTCGTACAGGGCCCACGCCGAACACCGGGGAGCTGTTTTTT CASSSRTGPTPNTGELFF
TRBJ2-7 . TRBD2 TRBV6-1 TGTGCCAGCAGTGGGGGCGGGAGTAGCTACGAGCAGTACTTC CASSGGGSSYEQYF
TRBJ1-1 . . TRBV11-2 TGTGCCAGCAGCCCCCTATCATGGCTGAACACTGAAGCTTTCTTT CASSPLSWLNTEAFF
TRBJ1-5 . . TRBV19 TGTGCCAGTACACCCCGAAGCGGTGGCAATCAGCCCCAGCATTTT CASTPRSGGNQPQHF
TRBJ1-5 . . TRBV6-5 TGTGCCAGCAGGGTGACAGGAAATCAGCCCCAGCATTTT CASRVTGNQPQHF
TRBJ1-1 . . TRBV27 TGTGCCAGCAGTCACCTGGGGCCCAAAGGCGGCACTGAAGCTTTCTTT CASSHLGPKGGTEAFF
TRBJ2-7 once . TRBV7-3 TGTGCCAGCAGCTTAGGATCCGGGCCAACCTACGAGCAGTACTTC CASSLGSGPTYEQYF
TRBJ2-1 few . TRBV4-1 TGCGCCAGCAGCCAAGACCCCGGACATGAGCAGTTCTTC CASSQDPGHEQFF
TRBJ1-2 . TRBD1 TRBV6-6 TGTGCCAGCAGTTACGGACAGGGGCGAGATGGCTACACCTTC CASSYGQGRDGYTF
TRBJ2-1 . TRBD2 TRBV30 TGTGCCTGGAGTGTACAACTTACTAGCGGGAGAAATGAGCAGTTCTTC CAWSVQLTSGRNEQFF
TRBJ2-5 . . TRBV7-2 TGTGCCAGCAGCTTAGATCGTATCAGACAAGAGACCCAGTACTTC CASSLDRIRQETQYF
TRBJ1-1 . . TRBV5-6 TGTGCCAGCAGCTTCCCGTCGGGCACTGAAGCTTTCTTT CASSFPSGTEAFF
TRBJ2-3 . . TRBV27 TGTGCCAGCAGGTCTGGGACTTGGGGCACAGATACGCAGTATTTT CASRSGTWGTDTQYF
TRBJ1-2 . . TRBV7-8 TGTGCCAGCAGCATCCGGGACGGCTATGGCTACACCTTC CASSIRDGYGYTF
TRBJ2-7 . . TRBV6-5 TGTGCCAGCAGTCCCGAACGTGCTCGCGAGCAGTACTTC CASSPERAREQYF
TRBJ1-2 once . TRBV18 TGTGCCAGCTCACCAGCGGGACGGACGACTACTAACTATGGCTACACCTTC CASSPAGRTTTNYGYTF
TRBJ1-5 . . TRBV2 TGTGCCAGCAGCAAGGGAGGGGGAGGGGGGAATCAGCCCCAGCATTTT CASSKGGGGGNQPQHF
TRBJ1-1 . . TRBV4-1 TGCGCCAGCAGCCAAGATGGGTCAGGGGTCGCTTTCTTT CASSQDGSGVAFF
TRBJ2-2 . TRBD2 TRBV7-2 TGTGCCAGCAGCTTCACTAGCGGCACCGGGGAGCTGTTTTTT CASSFTSGTGELFF
TRBJ1-2 . . TRBV11-3 TGTGCCAGCAGCTTAGTCGCCGGAGATTATGGCTACACCTTC CASSLVAGDYGYTF
TRBJ1-1 . TRBD1 TRBV25-1 TGTGCCAGCAGTGAGTTCGGGACAGACGAAGCTTTCTTT CASSEFGTDEAFF
TRBJ1-2 once . TRBV7-2 TGTGCCAGCAGCTTAAACGAGGGAGGGTATGGCTACACCTTC CASSLNEGGYGYTF